What follows are 25 T cell receptor beta chains derived from one specimen sequenced in a study of T cells in women clearing cervical HPV infection. Repertoires were generated with immunoSEQ multiplex PCR, while TCRdb's copy carries only in-frame clones and drops some. In total, the table holds 30,000 to 35,000 clones. Sequences were obtained from blood buffy coat. Every receptor here comes from a woman aged 18 to 75 with a cervical HPV16 infection that either progressed to CIN3+ or cleared (not recorded which).

As regards this clone: The read ends 3 residues early relative to the CDR3; the germline J gene fills the gap. The rearrangement links TRBV20-1 to TRBJ1-5, with 7 bases aligning to TRBD1. The CDR3 consists of 13 residues. V gave up 4 bases and J gave up 3 bases; unmatched junction bases: 3. Per the germline V gene, CDR1 is DFQATT and CDR2 is SNEGSKA (reference sequence). The sequenced CDR3 bases are TGCAGTGCTACCGGGACAGTCAATCAGCCC. Amino acid sequence: CSATGTVNQP. In full, the CDR3 reads CSATGTVNQPQHF.

Details on this clone: Read sequence stops 3 residues before the CDR3 end, and the germline J gene provides the missing end. This chain links TRBV19 with TRBJ2-3; D is possibly TRBD1 (5 bases). The CDR3 contains 15 residues. Germline values: CDR1 LNHDA, CDR2 SQIVND (reference sequence). CDR3 DNA (partial): TGTGCCAGTAGTATGGACACTCCTTACGGAAGGCCG. Protein sequence: CASSMDTPYGRP. In full, the CDR3 reads CASSMDTPYGRPQYF.

For this clone: Sequencing ends 3 residues short of the CDR3 end; the germline J gene provides the rest. V and J are TRBV2 and TRBJ2-4; TRBD1 agrees at 11 bases. This CDR3 region has 14 residues. The germline CDR1 and CDR2 sequences are SNHLY and FYNNEI. V lost 8 bases and J lost 1; bases outside the gene matches: 1. CDR3 in amino acids: CASGTGGAKNIQYF. The sequenced part of the CDR3 DNA is TGTGCCAGCGGGACAGGGGGGGCCAAAAACATT.

In regard to this clone: The missing CDR3 end, 3 residues past where the read stops, is filled in from the germline J gene. The J gene is TRBJ2-1, the V gene TRBV5-1, with 7 bases identical to TRBD1. The CDR3 is 15 amino acids. Unmatched junction bases numbered 8, after V lost 0 bases and J lost 8 bases. Germline values: CDR1 SGHRS, CDR2 YFSETQ. The sequenced part of the CDR3 DNA is TGCGCCAGCAGCTTGGCCACAGGGGCAGGGTATGAG. Encoded protein: CASSLATGAGYE. The full CDR3 is CASSLATGAGYEQFF.

CDR3 in amino acids: CSALSDTGSHEQFF. CDR3 DNA (partial): TGCAGTGCTCTAAGTGATACAGGGAGCCATGAG. The gene calls are TRBV20-1 and TRBJ2-1, with a weak D call TRBD1 (6 bases). The read ends 3 residues shy of where the CDR3 ends; the end is completed using the germline J gene. The CDR3 spans 14 residues. Germline CDR1 and CDR2: DFQATT and SNEGSKA (reference sequence). Trimming removed 5 bases from V and 8 bases from J, with 19 bases in between.

Of note for this clone: The read terminates 3 residues before the CDR3 end, so the remaining end is supplied by the germline J gene. The chain links TRBV4-1 to TRBJ2-3; TRBD1 aligns across 7 bases. Germline V gene lookup returns CDR1 MGHRA and CDR2 YSYEKL. This CDR3 is 14 amino acids long. The CDR3 spells CASSLTDREETQYF. Partial CDR3 DNA: TGCGCCAGCAGCCTGACCGACAGGGAAGAAACG.

In the case of this clone: From the germline J gene comes the end of the CDR3, since the read stops 3 residues before it. J is TRBJ1-2 and V is TRBV9; 7 nucleotides align to TRBD1. Germline assignment: CDR1 SGDLS and CDR2 YYNGEE. V lost 4 bases, J lost 0 bases, and 6 bases stayed unmatched. CDR3 length: 15 amino acids. The CDR3 reads CASSPSDRSNYGYTF. The part of the CDR3 DNA that was read is TGTGCCAGCAGCCCATCGGACAGGTCTAACTATGGC. The complete variable domain, with remaining parts taken from reference TRBV9 and TRBJ1-2, reads DSGVTQTPKHLITATGQRVTLRCSPRSGDLSVYWYQQSLDQGLQFLIQYYNGEERAKGNILERFSAQQFPDLHSELNLSSLELGDSALYFCASSPSDRSNYGYTFGSGTRLTVV.

As for this clone: Read coverage stops 3 residues before the CDR3 terminus; the germline J gene supplies the remainder. This chain links TRBV20-1 with TRBJ1-4; 9 bases line up with TRBD1. The CDR3 contains 14 residues. Germline CDR1 reads DFQATT; CDR2 reads SNEGSKA (reference sequence). The covered CDR3 bases are TGCAGTGCTAGATTGGAACAGGGGGCTAAGAAA. Encoded protein: CSARLEQGAKK. The entire CDR3 protein reads CSARLEQGAKKLFF.

In regard to this clone: The observed sequence ends 3 residues before the CDR3 terminus, with the missing tail filled in from the germline J gene. The chain links TRBV6-4 to TRBJ1-6; D ambiguous. Looked up from germline, CDR1 is MRHNA and CDR2 is SNTAGT. Deletions cut 8 bases from V and 10 bases from J, with 24 bases between. The CDR3 consists of 16 residues. The sequenced CDR3 bases are TGTGCCAGCTCAGAAACCCGGTTGGGGAGCGGCTCACCC. Residues: CASSETRLGSGSP. The whole CDR3 region reads CASSETRLGSGSPLHF.

About this clone: The CDR3 end falls 3 residues outside the read, so it is completed with the germline J gene. The chain joins TRBV20-1 to TRBJ1-4; D remains unclear. CDR1 is DFQATT, CDR2 SNEGSKA, per germline (reference sequence). The CDR3 loop spans 15 amino acids. V lost 1 base and J lost 3, with 12 bases in between. The CDR3 is CSARAGRLANEKLFF. The CDR3 bases that were read are TGCAGTGCTAGAGCCGGCCGCCTAGCTAATGAAAAA.

As for this clone: The read ends 3 residues early relative to the CDR3; the germline J gene fills the gap. The chain recombines TRBV30 with TRBJ2-5; 11 positions match TRBD2. With V trimmed by 0 bases and J by 5 bases, 8 bases remained unmatched. Germline lookup yields CDR1 GTSNPN and CDR2 SVGIG (reference sequence). The CDR3 loop spans 16 amino acids. The sequenced CDR3 bases are TGTGCCTGGAGTGTACCCTTAGTAGCGGGGGGGGAGACC. It codes for CAWSVPLVAGGET. The CDR3, in full, reads CAWSVPLVAGGETQYF.

Note on this clone: The read terminates 3 residues before the CDR3 end, so the remaining end is supplied by the germline J gene. The chain employs TRBV28 and TRBJ2-7; unclear D gene. The CDR3 is 12 residues long. Germline V gene data show CDR1 as MDHEN and CDR2 as SYDVKM. Trimming pared 5 bases from V and 3 bases from J, leaving 8 bases between. The CDR3: CASSPYYYEQYF. CDR3 DNA, as far as it was read: TGTGCCAGCAGTCCGTACTACTACGAG.

Details on this clone: The read terminates 3 residues before the CDR3 end, so the remaining end is supplied by the germline J gene. The chain carries TRBV28 and TRBJ2-3; 7 bases align to TRBD2. The V gene end was trimmed by 3 bases and the J gene end by 0 bases; junction bases not matched to a gene: 3. CDR1 and CDR2 (germline): MDHEN, SYDVKM. The CDR3 contains 15 residues. CDR3 residues: CASSLGGRSTDTQYF. Partial CDR3 DNA: TGTGCCAGCAGTTTGGGCGGGAGAAGCACAGATACG.

CDR3 bases read: TGTGCCAGCAGCGAGGGACTAGCGGGAGGCCGAGCCGCCCATGAG. Translation gives CASSEGLAGGRAAHE. The whole CDR3 protein reads CASSEGLAGGRAAHEQFF. V usage is TRBV2 and J usage is TRBJ2-1, with 15 bases matching TRBD2. The read terminates 3 residues ahead of where the CDR3 ends, so the germline J gene completes it. This CDR3 comprises 18 residues. Germline CDR1 is SNHLY and CDR2 is FYNNEI. V was clipped by 6 bases and J by 8 bases; unmatched bases: 14.

Notes on this clone: Sequencing ends 3 residues short of the CDR3 end; the germline J gene provides the rest. The rearrangement uses TRBV10-3 and TRBJ1-1; no clear D gene. V was clipped by 3 bases and J by 0 bases, with 2 bases between them. CDR1 and CDR2 (germline): ENHRY, SYGVKD. The CDR3 loop spans 12 amino acids. The CDR3 bases that were read are TGTGCCATCAGTGACATGAACACTGAA. This gives the protein CAISDMNTE. The entire CDR3 sequence reads CAISDMNTEAFF.

Concerning this clone: The CDR3 end falls 3 residues outside the read, so it is completed with the germline J gene. The chain links TRBV10-3 to TRBJ1-5, with a weak D call TRBD1 (6 bases). This CDR3 comprises 13 residues. V lost 5 bases, J lost 6 bases, and 11 bases lay in between. Germline loops: CDR1 ENHRY, CDR2 SYGVKD. CDR3 DNA (partial): TGTGCCATCAGTTACAGGGTTGGTCAGCCC. It is translated as CAISYRVGQP. The whole CDR3 sequence is CAISYRVGQPQHF.

To note about this clone: The observed sequence ends 3 residues before the CDR3 terminus, with the missing tail filled in from the germline J gene. The chain carries TRBV7-9 and TRBJ2-7; 8 bases agree with TRBD1. From germline, CDR1 is SEHNR and CDR2 FQNEAQ (reference sequence). V was clipped by 4 bases and J by 2 bases; unmatched bases: 4. This CDR3 is built from 14 residues. Incomplete CDR3 DNA: TGTGCCAGCAGCTCGACAGGGGATCCCTACGAG. It codes for CASSSTGDPYE. The whole CDR3 is CASSSTGDPYEQYF. Using reference TRBV7-9 and TRBJ2-7 for the parts outside the CDR3, the full variable domain is DTGVSQNPRHKITKRGQNVTFRCDPISEHNRLYWYRQTLGQGPEFLTYFQNEAQLEKSRLLSDRFSAERPKGSFSTLEIQRTEQGDSAMYLCASSSTGDPYEQYFGPGTRLTVT.

Regarding this clone: The read ends 3 residues early relative to the CDR3; the germline J gene fills the gap. This sequence joins TRBV5-6 and TRBJ1-1; 10 bases are shared with TRBD1. The V gene's germline CDR1 is SGHDT and CDR2 YYEEEE. CDR3 length equals 15 residues. V was pared by 4 bases and J by 3 bases, with 6 bases of the junction left unmatched. The CDR3 bases that were read are TGTGCCAGCAGCGGGACAGGGGTGTGGGACACTGAA. Protein product: CASSGTGVWDTE. From start to end, the CDR3 is CASSGTGVWDTEAFF. The whole variable domain, remainder taken from reference TRBV5-6 and TRBJ1-1, is DAGVTQSPTHLIKTRGQQVTLRCSPKSGHDTVSWYQQALGQGPQFIFQYYEEEERQRGNFPDRFSGHQFPNYSSELNVNALLLGDSALYLCASSGTGVWDTEAFFGQGTRLTVV.

In regard to this clone: The read ends 3 residues shy of where the CDR3 ends; the end is completed using the germline J gene. The V and J genes are TRBV28 and TRBJ1-1; D possibly corresponds to TRBD1 (6 bases). Per the germline V gene, CDR1 is MDHEN and CDR2 is SYDVKM. V was clipped by 7 bases and J by 1 base, with 19 bases between them. The CDR3 loop spans 16 amino acids. CDR3 DNA (partial): TGTGCCAGCATCCCTTTCCTGGGACAACAGAACACTGAA. It is translated as CASIPFLGQQNTE. The whole CDR3 sequence reads CASIPFLGQQNTEAFF.

With regard to this clone: The read falls 3 residues short of the CDR3 end, and the missing part is taken from the germline J gene. The J gene is TRBJ2-5, the V gene TRBV20-1; a weak D match, TRBD1 (6 bases). Germline-derived CDR1 and CDR2 are DFQATT and SNEGSKA (reference sequence). The CDR3 has 12 amino acids. V was pared by 7 bases and J by 3 bases, with 12 bases between. The CDR3 sequence is CSVPGTKETQYF. CDR3 DNA, as far as it was read: TGCAGTGTTCCCGGGACAAAAGAGACC.

Worth noting for this clone: The read stops 3 residues short of the end of the CDR3; the missing end is completed from the germline J gene. The chain recombines TRBV6-2 or TRBV6-3 with TRBJ1-5, with TRBD1 matching over 9 bases. CDR3 size: 17 residues. From germline, CDR1 is MNHEY and CDR2 SVGEGT. The V segment lost 6 bases and the J segment 4 bases; nucleotides outside the gene matches: 13. This CDR3 is CASSLLVTGGSNQPQHF. The sequenced CDR3 bases are TGTGCCAGCAGCCTCCTGGTGACAGGGGGATCAAATCAGCCC.

On this clone: The read ends 3 residues early relative to the CDR3; the germline J gene fills the gap. This chain joins TRBV30 and TRBJ2-7; 9 bases line up with TRBD1. The CDR3 runs to 17 residues. Germline CDR1 reads GTSNPN; CDR2 reads SVGIG (reference sequence). V lost 6 bases, J lost 3 bases, and 18 bases stayed unmatched. The sequenced part of the CDR3 DNA is TGTGCCTGCATGGGGGGACAGGGCATAAGTCAGGTCTACGAG. Translating gives CACMGGQGISQVYE. The CDR3, in full, reads CACMGGQGISQVYEQYF.

CDR3 residues: CSVVVEGGVLGGYTF. CDR3 DNA, as far as it was read: TGCAGCGTTGTCGTGGAGGGGGGGGTTCTTGGTGGC. The chain is built from TRBV29-1 and TRBJ1-2; possibly TRBD1 for D (6 bases). The observed sequence ends 3 residues before the CDR3 terminus, with the missing tail filled in from the germline J gene. CDR1 is SQVTM, CDR2 ANQGSEA, per germline. Trimming removed 4 bases at V and 7 bases at J, with 22 bases between. The CDR3 consists of 15 residues. The full variable domain, in which reference TRBV29-1 and TRBJ1-2 provide the parts outside the CDR3, is SAVISQKPSRDICQRGTSLTIQCQVDSQVTMMFWYRQQPGQSLTLIATANQGSEATYESGFVIDKFPISRPNLTFSTLTVSNMSPEDSSIYLCSVVVEGGVLGGYTFGSGTRLTVV.

Notes on this clone: With the read ending 3 residues before the CDR3 end, the germline J gene is used to fill in that end. The rearrangement links TRBV7-9 to TRBJ2-3; maybe TRBD2 (5 bases). Trimming left V 3 bases short and J 5 bases short, with 9 bases between. CDR3 size: 13 residues. Per germline, CDR1 SEHNR and CDR2 FQNEAQ (reference sequence). The part of the CDR3 DNA that was read is TGTGCCAGCAGCTTCGCAGGAGGAGATACG. Encoded protein: CASSFAGGDT. The full CDR3 is CASSFAGGDTQYF.

Concerning this clone itself: The sequenced fragment ends 3 residues before the CDR3 boundary, so the rest is inferred from the germline J gene. The chain links TRBV6-1 to TRBJ2-7, with 9 bases matching TRBD1. The CDR3 has 14 amino acids. Germline CDR1 reads MNHNS; CDR2 reads SASEGT. After removal of 4 bases from V and 4 bases from J, the junction contained 5 bases not matched to a gene. CDR3: CASSGRQGGYEQYF. The CDR3 bases that were read are TGTGCCAGCAGTGGCCGACAGGGGGGTTACGAG.